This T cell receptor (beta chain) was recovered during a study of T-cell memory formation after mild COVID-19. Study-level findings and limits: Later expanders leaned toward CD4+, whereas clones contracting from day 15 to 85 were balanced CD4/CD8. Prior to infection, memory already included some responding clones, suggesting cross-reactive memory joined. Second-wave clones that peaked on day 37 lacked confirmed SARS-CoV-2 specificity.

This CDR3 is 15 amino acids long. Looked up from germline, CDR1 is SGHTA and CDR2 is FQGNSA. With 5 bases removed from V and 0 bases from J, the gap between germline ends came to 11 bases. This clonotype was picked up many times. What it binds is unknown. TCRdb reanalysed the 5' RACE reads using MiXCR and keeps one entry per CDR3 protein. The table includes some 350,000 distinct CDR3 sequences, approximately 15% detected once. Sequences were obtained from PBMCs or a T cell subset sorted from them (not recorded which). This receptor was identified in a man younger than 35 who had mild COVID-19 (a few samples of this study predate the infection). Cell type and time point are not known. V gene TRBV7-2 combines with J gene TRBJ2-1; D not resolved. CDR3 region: CASSINTNSYNEQFF. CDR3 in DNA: TGTGCCAGCAGCATTAACACAAACTCCTACAATGAGCAGTTCTTC.